This entry lists 30 T cell receptor beta chains sequenced from one sample in a study of T cell responses to AZD1222 COVID-19 vaccine. Profiled with immunoSEQ multiplex PCR; TCRdb holds only in-frame clones, not every one. The data hold fewer than 45,000 clones, with approximately 91% observed a single time. The sample was peripheral blood, taken on day 0 of AZD1222 vaccination. The source is an adult in good health.

V and J are TRBV3-1 (or the pseudogene TRBV3-2) and TRBJ1-2; D not certain. Deletions cut 0 bases from V and 8 bases from J, with 19 bases between. The germline gives CDR1 LGHDT, CDR2 YNNKEL (reference sequence). The CDR3 is made up of 16 amino acids. The CDR3 here is CASSQDRPLPYAGYTF. CDR3 bases: TGTGCCAGCAGCCAAGATCGGCCGTTACCCTATGCGGGCTACACCTTC.

V and J are TRBV2 and TRBJ2-7; 11 bases map to TRBD2. Trimming at V came to 6 bases and at J to 2 bases, leaving 12 bases not matched to a gene. The CDR3 consists of 17 residues. The V gene's germline CDR1 is SNHLY and CDR2 FYNNEI. In nucleotides, the CDR3 is TGTGCCAGCAGACTATTACCCGGGACTAGCGGTACCTACGAGCAGTACTTC. Its translation is CASRLLPGTSGTYEQYF.

The J gene is TRBJ1-6, the V gene TRBV28, with D uncertain. V lost 8 bases, J lost 0 bases, and 11 bases lay in between. The CDR3 is made up of 15 amino acids. Germline V CDR1 and CDR2: MDHEN, SYDVKM. The CDR3 region is CASGARSSYNSPLHF. The CDR3 coding sequence is TGTGCCAGCGGTGCCAGAAGCTCCTATAATTCACCCCTCCACTTT.

The V gene is TRBV5-1, the J gene TRBJ2-7; D is perhaps TRBD2 (6 bases). CDR1 is SGHRS, CDR2 YFSETQ, per germline. The CDR3 is made up of 14 amino acids. Trimming removed 4 bases at V and 5 bases at J, with 16 bases between. In DNA form, the CDR3 reads TGCGCCAGCAGCCCCGGCCCTAGCGTCCACGAGCAGTACTTC. It codes for CASSPGPSVHEQYF.

The chain uses TRBV7-9 and TRBJ1-2; D is perhaps TRBD1 (6 bases). The ends were cut back, 5 bases at V and 2 bases at J, with 9 bases in the middle. Germline CDR1 SEHNR, CDR2 FQNEAQ (reference sequence). The CDR3 is 13 amino acids. This CDR3 is CASSPGQNYGYTF. The CDR3, as DNA: TGTGCCAGCAGCCCGGGACAAAACTATGGCTACACCTTC.

The rearrangement links TRBV19 to TRBJ2-1; possibly TRBD1 or TRBD2 for D (5 bases each). With 3 bases removed from V and 7 bases from J, the gap between germline ends came to 10 bases. Germline CDR1 is LNHDA and CDR2 is SQIVND (reference sequence). This CDR3 is 13 amino acids long. The DNA for the CDR3 is TGTGCCAGTAGTATTAATTGGGGGAATGAGCAGTTCTTC. Encoded protein: CASSINWGNEQFF.

The rearrangement uses TRBV6-5 and TRBJ1-5, with D unclear. This CDR3 contains 13 residues. Germline CDR1 MNHEY, CDR2 SVGAGI. V lost 8 bases to trimming and J lost 4 bases, with 12 bases between them. DNA for the CDR3: TGTGCCAGCCGCGTAGCGACTAATCAGCCCCAGCATTTT. This translates into CASRVATNQPQHF.

This chain joins TRBV10-3 and TRBJ2-7; D unclear. The germline V gene has CDR1 ENHRY and CDR2 SYGVKD. V was pared by 2 bases and J by 2 bases, with 10 bases between. The CDR3 totals 14 residues. The CDR3 sequence is CAISENLSPYEQYF. CDR3 nucleotide sequence: TGTGCCATCAGTGAGAATCTTAGCCCCTACGAGCAGTACTTC.

The CDR3 coding sequence is TGTGCCAGCAGCCCCAGCGGGGGGGCCGTTGGTGAGCAGTTCTTC. This encodes CASSPSGGAVGEQFF. The gene calls are TRBV6-6 and TRBJ2-1, with TRBD2 matching 10 bases. Germline V CDR1 and CDR2: MNHNY, SVGAGI (reference sequence). The CDR3 sequence is 15 residues long. V lost 6 bases, J lost 9 bases, and 11 bases stayed unmatched.

The chain uses TRBV7-8 and TRBJ2-5, with D unresolved. V shed 5 bases and J shed 5 bases, with 9 bases lying between them. CDR1 and CDR2 from the germline V gene are SGHVS and FQNEAQ. There are 12 residues in the CDR3. The CDR3 sequence: CASSPGRETQYF. In DNA form, the CDR3 reads TGTGCCAGCAGCCCCGGACGTGAGACCCAGTACTTC.

The chain combines TRBV7-2 with TRBJ1-4; possibly TRBD1 for D (6 bases). Trimming removed 5 bases from V and 8 bases from J, with 9 bases in between. The CDR3 consists of 12 residues. The germline V gene encodes CDR1 SGHTA and CDR2 FQGNSA. CDR3 residues: CASSLGGEKLFF. The CDR3 nucleotides are TGTGCCAGCAGCCTAGGGGGAGAAAAACTGTTTTTT.

The chain is built from TRBV7-8 and TRBJ2-3; D gene uncertain. V lost 1 base and J lost 10, with 12 bases in between. This CDR3 has 13 residues. Germline lookup yields CDR1 SGHVS and CDR2 FQNEAQ. The CDR3 nucleotides read TGTGCCAGCAGCTTAGTCCCCAATTTGGCGCAGTATTTT. It yields the protein CASSLVPNLAQYF.

This chain's CDR3 is CAISPQGAGTEAFF. As DNA, the CDR3 is TGTGCCATCAGTCCACAGGGGGCGGGCACTGAAGCTTTCTTT. The V gene is TRBV10-3, the J gene TRBJ1-1; 9 bases are a match to TRBD1. Germline CDR1 ENHRY, CDR2 SYGVKD. V was pared by 5 bases and J by 4 bases, with 5 bases of the junction left unmatched. The CDR3 spans 14 residues.

The chain links TRBV4-2 to TRBJ2-1, with 7 bases matching TRBD2. CDR1 is LGHNA and CDR2 is YNFKEQ in the germline V gene. This CDR3 is 16 amino acids long. V gave up 3 bases and J gave up 5 bases; unmatched junction bases: 10. Here the CDR3 reads CASSHPRGILNNEQFF. The CDR3 bases are TGTGCCAGCAGCCACCCGCGGGGGATACTTAACAATGAGCAGTTCTTC.

Only one count was recorded for this clone. The V gene is TRBV5-1, the J gene TRBJ2-1; D gene uncertain. CDR1 is SGHRS, CDR2 YFSETQ, per germline. CDR3 size: 15 residues. Trimming removed 4 bases from V and 0 bases from J, with 11 bases in between. DNA for the CDR3: TGCGCCAGCAGCGGAGACCTGAGCTCCTACAATGAGCAGTTCTTC. It specifies CASSGDLSSYNEQFF.

The chain couples TRBV28 to TRBJ1-2, with TRBD1 matching over 11 bases. This CDR3 region has 15 residues. V was clipped by 2 bases and J by 4 bases; unmatched bases: 3. Per the germline V gene, CDR1 is MDHEN and CDR2 is SYDVKM. CDR3 sequence: CASSLGDRGTYGYTF. CDR3 sequence (DNA): TGTGCCAGCAGTTTAGGGGACAGGGGGACCTATGGCTACACCTTC.

The chain has TRBV19 and TRBJ2-7; no reliable D call. Germline V gene lookup returns CDR1 LNHDA and CDR2 SQIVND (reference sequence). This CDR3 contains 13 residues. Trimming took 4 bases from V and 4 from J, leaving 11 bases between them. This CDR3 is CASSKGSWYEQYF. The CDR3 DNA is TGTGCCAGTAGTAAGGGTTCCTGGTACGAGCAGTACTTC.

The chain is built from TRBV5-1 and TRBJ2-5; TRBD1 aligns across 9 bases. The CDR3 is 15 residues long. V gave up 2 bases and J gave up 5 bases; unmatched junction bases: 7. CDR1 is SGHRS and CDR2 is YFSETQ in the germline V gene. The CDR3 is CASSFTGGELETQYF. DNA for the CDR3: TGCGCCAGCAGCTTTACAGGGGGCGAATTGGAGACCCAGTACTTC.

This clone showed up just once. The V gene is TRBV6-5, the J gene TRBJ1-1; D might be TRBD1 (5 bases). Trimming took 7 bases from V and 1 from J, leaving 13 bases between them. Germline CDR1 and CDR2: MNHEY and SVGAGI. This CDR3 is 14 amino acids long. Here the CDR3 DNA reads TGTGCCAGCATTACCGGGACCGCGAACACTGAAGCTTTCTTT. Protein product: CASITGTANTEAFF.

The chain has TRBV27 and TRBJ1-3; TRBD1 is a possible D gene (6 bases). The ends were cut back, 5 bases at V and 2 bases at J, with 13 bases in the middle. The length of the CDR3 is 15 residues. Germline CDR1 MNHEY, CDR2 SMNVEV (reference sequence). The CDR3 DNA sequence: TGTGCCAGCAGTCCCCTTTCAGGGGCTGGAAACACCATATATTTT. This sequence encodes CASSPLSGAGNTIYF.

The chain couples TRBV28 to TRBJ1-2; the D is unclear. The CDR3 spans 15 residues. Germline V gene sequence: CDR1 MDHEN, CDR2 SYDVKM. The V gene lost 3 bases and the J gene lost 0 bases, with 11 bases spanning the gap. For the CDR3, the DNA is TGTGCCAGCAGTTTTGAGACCGGGGCTAACTATGGCTACACCTTC. Translating it yields CASSFETGANYGYTF.

This clone was seen only once. V usage is TRBV27 and J usage is TRBJ2-7, with 7 bases identical to TRBD2. The CDR3 length is 13 residues. The germline V gene encodes CDR1 MNHEY and CDR2 SMNVEV (reference sequence). V trimming: 6 bases; J trimming: 4 bases; junction bases outside the gene matches: 6. CDR3 nucleotides: TGTGCCAGCAGGCTAGCGGCCACATACGAGCAGTACTTC. Translated, it gives CASRLAATYEQYF.

This chain links TRBV3-1 (or the pseudogene TRBV3-2) with TRBJ2-1; D is perhaps TRBD2 (7 bases). Per the germline V gene, CDR1 is LGHDT and CDR2 is YNNKEL (reference sequence). The CDR3 has 15 amino acids. Trimming shortened V by 4 bases and J by 2 bases, and 12 bases separated the two germline ends. CDR3 residues: CASSLGGGPYNEQFF. CDR3 nucleotide sequence: TGTGCCAGCAGCCTAGGGGGAGGGCCCTACAATGAGCAGTTCTTC.

The chain joins TRBV12-5 to TRBJ2-1; possible D gene TRBD1, 6 bases. CDR1 and CDR2 (germline): LGHNT, FRNRAP. The V gene lost 2 bases and the J gene lost 8 bases, with 13 bases spanning the gap. CDR3 length: 14 amino acids. As DNA, the CDR3 is TGTGCTAGTGGTTTGCCTCCGACAGGTCATGAGCAGTTCTTC. It translates to CASGLPPTGHEQFF.

The V and J genes are TRBV9 and TRBJ2-3, with no clear D. V lost 2 bases and J 2 bases, leaving 9 bases between the germline ends. CDR1 is SGDLS and CDR2 is YYNGEE in the germline V gene. The CDR3 runs 14 residues. In DNA, the CDR3 is TGTGCCAGCAGCGTGAGCCTCCTCACAGATACGCAGTATTTT. It codes for CASSVSLLTDTQYF.

The rearrangement links TRBV5-4 to TRBJ1-1; D is unresolved. Germline CDR1 and CDR2: SGHNT and YYREEE (reference sequence). This CDR3 has 13 residues. The ends were cut back, 4 bases at V and 0 bases at J, with 7 bases in the middle. The CDR3 spells CASSTDMNTEAFF. The DNA of the CDR3 is TGTGCCAGCAGCACTGATATGAACACTGAAGCTTTCTTT. Using reference TRBV5-4 and TRBJ1-1 for the parts outside the CDR3, the full variable domain is ETGVTQSPTHLIKTRGQQVTLRCSSQSGHNTVSWYQQALGQGPQFIFQYYREEENGRGNFPPRFSGLQFPNYSSELNVNALELDDSALYLCASSTDMNTEAFFGQGTRLTVV.

This chain joins TRBV4-2 and TRBJ2-2; 11 bases match TRBD1. J lost 2 bases, V lost 3 bases, and 5 bases had no gene match. The CDR3 contains 17 residues. The germline V gene encodes CDR1 LGHNA and CDR2 YNFKEQ. CDR3 region: CASSHLGTGGNTGELFF. The CDR3 DNA reads TGTGCCAGCAGCCACTTGGGGACAGGGGGTAACACCGGGGAGCTGTTTTTT.

CDR3 sequence reads: CASSQDRGRGYGYTF. The CDR3 DNA reads TGCGCCAGCAGCCAAGATCGAGGGAGGGGCTATGGCTACACCTTC. The rearrangement uses TRBV4-3 and TRBJ1-2, with TRBD1 as a possible D gene (5 bases). V was shortened by 0 bases and J by 4 bases, with 12 bases between the two germline ends. Germline values: CDR1 LGHNA, CDR2 YSLEER. This CDR3 comprises 15 residues.

This chain connects TRBV19 to TRBJ1-6; D not resolved. V lost 5 bases and J lost 7, with 18 bases in between. Germline V CDR1 and CDR2: LNHDA, SQIVND (reference sequence). The length of the CDR3 is 16 residues. The CDR3 sequence is CASSFGSLRPNSPLHF. In nucleotides, the CDR3 is TGTGCCAGTAGTTTCGGGTCCCTAAGACCCAATTCACCCCTCCACTTT.

The genes are TRBV7-8 and TRBJ2-2; 10 nucleotides agree with TRBD1. The CDR3 covers 15 residues. The germline V gene encodes CDR1 SGHVS and CDR2 FQNEAQ. V was pared by 5 bases and J by 5 bases, with 5 bases of the junction left unmatched. The CDR3: CASSRPGQGTGELFF. The DNA for the CDR3 is TGTGCCAGCAGCCGGCCGGGACAGGGGACCGGGGAGCTGTTTTTT. Using reference TRBV7-8 and TRBJ2-2 for the parts outside the CDR3, the full variable domain is GAGVSQSPRYKVAKRGQDVALRCDPISGHVSLFWYQQALGQGPEFLTYFQNEAQLDKSGLPSDRFFAERPEGSVSTLKIQRTQQEDSAVYLCASSRPGQGTGELFFGEGSRLTVL.